This record looks at one T cell receptor (beta chain) sequence and its context. What it binds is not known. The data were produced by immunoSEQ multiplex PCR, yet TCRdb's version contains in-frame clones alone and is incomplete. The sample lists some 200,000 clones; roughly nine tenths were seen once. Researchers grouped second doses given at about 4 or about 12 weeks into one pool. V lost 2 bases to trimming and J lost 4 bases, with 9 bases between them. Germline-derived CDR1 and CDR2 are MGHRA and YSYEKL. CDR3 length: 15 amino acids. The sample belongs to a study of T cell responses to AZD1222 COVID-19 vaccine. The study, taken as a whole, reports: Clonal diversity was possibly underestimated, and white British individuals and females predominated among donors. In all cases, repertoires were sampled only after the peak T cell response.

The chain recombines TRBV4-1 with TRBJ1-6; no firm D call. The TCR originated in an adult who received the AZD1222 COVID-19 vaccine. The input for sequencing was peripheral blood, taken 28 days after the second AZD1222 dose. CDR3 loop: CASSQSTEYNSPLHF. The DNA of the CDR3 is TGCGCCAGCAGCCAATCCACAGAGTATAATTCACCCCTCCACTTT.